This T cell receptor (beta chain) was found in a study of cytomegalovirus exposure and HLA in healthy donors. Whole-study findings and limits: Among TCR beta chains, those listed as cytomegalovirus-associated numbered roughly 150.

A remark on this clone: Its antigen is currently unknown.

This CDR3 comprises 16 residues. CDR1 is SGHRS and CDR2 is YFSETQ in the germline V gene. Losses at the gene ends were 2 bases for V and 3 bases for J; bases not matched to a gene: 6. Researchers ran the PCR with 60 Vbeta and 13 Jbeta primers. Sequenced by immunoSEQ multiplex PCR; TCRdb stores in-frame clones only, minus some. The sample table sets out about 60,000 clones. Sequenced sample: PBMCs. The chain combines TRBV5-1 with TRBJ2-2, with TRBD2 matching 8 bases. The TCR sequence derives from a woman between 18 and 30 years old in good health and CMV-seronegative. CDR3 DNA sequence: TGCGCCAGCAGCTTATCACTAGCGGATTACACCGGGGAGCTGTTTTTT. Translating it yields CASSLSLADYTGELFF. Together with reference TRBV5-1 and TRBJ2-2, the CDR3 gives the full variable domain: KAGVTQTPRYLIKTRGQQVTLSCSPISGHRSVSWYQQTPGQGLQFLFEYFSETQRNKGNFPGRFSGRQFSNSRSEMNVSTLELGDSALYLCASSLSLADYTGELFFGEGSRLTVL.